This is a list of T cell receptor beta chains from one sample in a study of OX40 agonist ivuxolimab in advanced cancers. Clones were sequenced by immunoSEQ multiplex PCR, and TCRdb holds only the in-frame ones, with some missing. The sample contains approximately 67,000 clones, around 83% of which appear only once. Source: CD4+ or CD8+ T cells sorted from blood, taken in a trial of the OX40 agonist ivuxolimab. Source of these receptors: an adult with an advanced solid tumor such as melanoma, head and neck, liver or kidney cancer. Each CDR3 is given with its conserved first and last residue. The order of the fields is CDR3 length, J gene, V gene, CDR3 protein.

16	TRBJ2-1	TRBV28	CASSPMGAGVSNEQFF
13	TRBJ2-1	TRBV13	CASSSDSRNEQFF
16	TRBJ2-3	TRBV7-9	CASSPDRDTGADTQYF
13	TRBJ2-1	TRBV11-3	CASSSLAGAEQFF
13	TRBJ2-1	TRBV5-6	CASSLDLDSHKVF
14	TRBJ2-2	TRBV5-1	CASSLDGGPGELFF
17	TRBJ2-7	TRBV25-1	CASSENSPGTGYYEQYF
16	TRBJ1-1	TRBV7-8	CASSLATTGSRTEAFF
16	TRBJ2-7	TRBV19	CASSMAGQGRLYEQYF
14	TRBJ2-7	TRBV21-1	CASSNGLVAYEQYF
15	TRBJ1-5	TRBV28	CASSLFGQGDQPQHF
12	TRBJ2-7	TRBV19	CASSGGGYEQYF
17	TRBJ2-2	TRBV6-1	CASSVAGNTRGTGELFF
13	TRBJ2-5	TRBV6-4	CASSPVFGETQYF
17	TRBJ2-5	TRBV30	CAWSGDNRGLGGETQYF
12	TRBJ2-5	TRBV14	CASSRPRETQYF
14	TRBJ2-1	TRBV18	CASSPPVALSEQFF
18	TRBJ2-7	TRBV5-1	CASSRDFSGAGGLYEQYF
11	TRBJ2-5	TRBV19	CASSREKTQYF
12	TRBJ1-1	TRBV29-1	CSVFLRNTEAFF
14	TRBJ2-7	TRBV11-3	CASSLATGLYEQYF
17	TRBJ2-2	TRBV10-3	CASQGTSGRSDTGELFF
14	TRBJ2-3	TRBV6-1	CASRVQGGTDTQYF
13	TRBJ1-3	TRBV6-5	CASSMTSGNTIYF
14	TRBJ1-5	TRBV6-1	CASSENGGVQPQHF
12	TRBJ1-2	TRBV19	CASRTVNYGYTF
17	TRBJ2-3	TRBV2	CASSRAGLAGDGPPQYF
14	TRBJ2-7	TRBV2	CASRTGGSLYEQYF
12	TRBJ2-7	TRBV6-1	CASGLAGAEQYF
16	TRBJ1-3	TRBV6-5	CASSYSSGETGNTIYF
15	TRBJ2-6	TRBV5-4	CASSLPGPGANVLTF
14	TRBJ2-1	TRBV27	CASSLAGASYEQFF
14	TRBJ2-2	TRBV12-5	CASGPPANTGELFF
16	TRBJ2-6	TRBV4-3	CASSQVPASGANVLTF
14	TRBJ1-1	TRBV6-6	CASSLPGMNTEAFF
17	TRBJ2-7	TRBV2	CASRDARGRSSSYEQYF
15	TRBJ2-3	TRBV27	CASSLASGSADTQYF
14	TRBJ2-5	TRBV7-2	CASSPELGRETQYF
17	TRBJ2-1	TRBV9	CASSVPGTGGTYNEQFF
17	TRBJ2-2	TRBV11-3	CASSLGGLAGVAGELFF
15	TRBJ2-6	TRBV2	CAISSGRAGANVLTF